The 5 T cell receptor beta chains below come from one sample, sequenced in a study of blood T cell repertoires in COVID-19. Clones were sequenced by immunoSEQ multiplex PCR, and TCRdb holds only the in-frame ones, with some missing. The table has about 97,000 clones, approximately 90% seen once; the top ten hold less than 2%. The sequencing input was peripheral blood. The receptor source for this set is a man aged 55 to 70 with acute or convalescent COVID-19.

V gene TRBV6-5 combines with J gene TRBJ2-5, with D uncertain. Germline CDR1 reads MNHEY; CDR2 reads SVGAGI. The CDR3 totals 13 residues. Trimming shortened V by 7 bases and J by 5 bases, and 14 bases separated the two germline ends. The CDR3 region is CASMFSVRETQYF. In nucleotides, the CDR3 is TGTGCCAGCATGTTCTCTGTGCGGGAGACCCAGTACTTC.

The sample holds one count of this clone. CDR3 sequence: CASSQDPRIDRAEDTQYF. The CDR3 DNA sequence: TGCGCCAGCAGCCAAGATCCGAGGATAGACAGGGCTGAAGATACGCAGTATTTT. The chain joins TRBV4-1 to TRBJ2-3, with TRBD1 matching 7 bases. With V trimmed by 0 bases and J by 5 bases, 14 bases remained unmatched. The germline gives CDR1 MGHRA, CDR2 YSYEKL. CDR3 size: 18 residues.

The CDR3: CASSPDRDYGYTF. The CDR3 nucleotides are TGCGCCAGCAGCCCCGACAGGGACTATGGCTACACCTTC. The rearrangement uses TRBV5-1 and TRBJ1-2, with TRBD1 matching 7 bases. The germline CDR1 and CDR2 sequences are SGHRS and YFSETQ. The trim removed 4 bases at V and 3 bases at J, leaving 3 bases unmatched. The CDR3 runs 13 residues.

The chain employs TRBV3-1 (or the pseudogene TRBV3-2) and TRBJ1-1, with 9 bases matching TRBD1. Trimming cost V 4 bases and J 5 bases; bases outside gene matches: 5. CDR1 is LGHDT, CDR2 YNNKEL, per germline (reference sequence). This CDR3 is built from 14 residues. CDR3 amino acids: CASSLGTGKTEAFF. CDR3 sequence (DNA): TGTGCCAGCAGCCTAGGGACAGGGAAGACTGAAGCTTTCTTT.

This chain links TRBV6-1 with TRBJ2-3, with a possible D match to TRBD2 (6 bases). CDR3 length equals 13 residues. In germline, CDR1 is MNHNS, CDR2 SASEGT. Trimming shortened V by 2 bases and J by 5 bases, and 8 bases separated the two germline ends. The CDR3 here is CASSEQGGDTQYF. DNA of the CDR3: TGTGCCAGCAGTGAACAGGGAGGAGATACGCAGTATTTT.